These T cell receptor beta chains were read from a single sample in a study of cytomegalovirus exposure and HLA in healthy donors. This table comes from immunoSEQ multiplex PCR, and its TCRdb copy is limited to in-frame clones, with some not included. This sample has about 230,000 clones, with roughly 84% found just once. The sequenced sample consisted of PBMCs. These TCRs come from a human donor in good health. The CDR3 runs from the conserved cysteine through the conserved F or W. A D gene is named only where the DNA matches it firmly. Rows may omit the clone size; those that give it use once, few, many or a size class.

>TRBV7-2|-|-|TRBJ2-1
CASSLYEANEQFF
TGTGCCAGCAGCTTATACGAGGCCAATGAGCAGTTCTTC
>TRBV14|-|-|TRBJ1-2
CASSQVESPLNGYTF
TGTGCCAGCAGCCAAGTAGAGTCCCCTCTTAATGGCTACACCTTC
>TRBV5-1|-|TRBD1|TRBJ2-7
CASSERQGSSYEQYF
TGCGCCAGCAGCGAGCGACAGGGAAGCTCCTACGAGCAGTACTTC
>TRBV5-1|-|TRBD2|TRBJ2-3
CASSVGTSGRADTQYF
TGCGCCAGCAGCGTAGGGACTAGCGGGAGAGCAGATACGCAGTATTTT
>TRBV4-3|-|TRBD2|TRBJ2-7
CASSQGRAGRYEQYF
TGCGCCAGCAGCCAAGGTAGAGCGGGACGGTACGAGCAGTACTTC
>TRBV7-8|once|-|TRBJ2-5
CASSIFGETQYF
TGTGCCAGCAGCATATTCGGAGAGACCCAGTACTTC
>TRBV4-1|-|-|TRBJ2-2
CASSQQGANTGELFF
TGCGCCAGCAGCCAACAGGGTGCGAACACCGGGGAGCTGTTTTTT
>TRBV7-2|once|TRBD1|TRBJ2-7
CASSTGGQGWEQYF
TGTGCCAGCAGCACCGGGGGACAGGGGTGGGAGCAGTACTTC
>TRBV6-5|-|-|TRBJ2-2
CASTQGGANTGELFF
TGTGCCAGCACCCAAGGGGGAGCGAACACCGGGGAGCTGTTTTTT
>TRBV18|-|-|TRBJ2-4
CASSPLPGVVAKNIQYF
TGTGCCAGCTCACCACTTCCAGGGGTGGTAGCCAAAAACATTCAGTACTTC
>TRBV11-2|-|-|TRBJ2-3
CASSLLYGLGGSTDTQYF
TGTGCCAGCAGCTTACTTTACGGTCTTGGCGGAAGCACAGATACGCAGTATTTT
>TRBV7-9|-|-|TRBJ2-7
CASSPRTGVFNEQYF
TGTGCCAGCAGCCCCCGAACGGGAGTCTTCAACGAGCAGTACTTC
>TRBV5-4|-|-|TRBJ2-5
CASSGAGTETQYF
TGTGCCAGCAGCGGGGCGGGGACGGAGACCCAGTACTTC
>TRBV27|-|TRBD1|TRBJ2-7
CASSGDRGSVYEQYF
TGTGCCAGCAGTGGGGACAGGGGCAGTGTCTACGAGCAGTACTTC
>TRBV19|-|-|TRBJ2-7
CASSIPDREQYF
TGTGCCAGTAGTATACCGGACAGAGAGCAGTACTTC
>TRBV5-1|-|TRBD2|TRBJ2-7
CASSFDTAGGPHEQYF
TGCGCCAGCAGCTTCGATACAGCGGGAGGGCCTCACGAGCAGTACTTC
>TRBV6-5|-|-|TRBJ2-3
CASYREWPGTDTQYF
TGTGCCAGCTATCGGGAGTGGCCCGGCACAGATACGCAGTATTTT
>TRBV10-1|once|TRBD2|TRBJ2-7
CASSRLAGSYEQYF
TGCGCCAGCAGTCGACTAGCGGGGTCGTACGAGCAGTACTTC
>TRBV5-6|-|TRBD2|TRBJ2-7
CASSDIAGDLYEQYF
TGTGCCAGCAGCGATATAGCGGGAGATCTTTACGAGCAGTACTTC
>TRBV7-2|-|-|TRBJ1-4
CASSPPARGEKLFF
TGTGCCAGCAGCCCCCCTGCCAGGGGTGAAAAACTGTTTTTT
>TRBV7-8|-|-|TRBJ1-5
CASSLGRVLGNQPQHF
TGTGCCAGCAGCTTAGGGAGGGTTTTGGGCAATCAGCCCCAGCATTTT
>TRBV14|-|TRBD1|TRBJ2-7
CASSLGQASSYEQYF
TGTGCCAGCAGCCTGGGACAGGCGAGCTCCTACGAGCAGTACTTC
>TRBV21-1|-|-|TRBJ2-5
CASSKAGREETQYF
TGTGCCAGCAGCAAAGCAGGGCGGGAGGAGACCCAGTACTTC
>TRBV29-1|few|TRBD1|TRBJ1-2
CSAGQGGYGYTF
TGCAGCGCCGGACAGGGTGGCTATGGCTACACCTTC
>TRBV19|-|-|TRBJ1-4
CASKRQRLFF
TGTGCCAGTAAGCGCCAGCGGCTGTTTTTT
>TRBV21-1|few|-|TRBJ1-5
CASSYWTFDSNQPQHF
TGTGCCAGCAGCTACTGGACTTTTGATAGCAATCAGCCCCAGCATTTT
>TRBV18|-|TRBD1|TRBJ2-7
CASSQGAATNRAWEQYF
TGTGCCAGCTCGCAGGGGGCCGCCACTAATAGGGCATGGGAGCAGTACTTC
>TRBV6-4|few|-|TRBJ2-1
CASSDMGGNEQFF
TGTGCCAGCAGTGATATGGGGGGAAATGAGCAGTTCTTC
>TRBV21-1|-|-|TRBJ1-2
CASSKFVYNQDYGYTF
TGTGCCAGCAGCAAATTTGTCTATAATCAGGACTATGGCTACACCTTC
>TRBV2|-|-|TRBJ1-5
CASSEAQGSSNQPQHF
TGTGCCAGCAGTGAAGCGCAAGGGAGCAGCAATCAGCCCCAGCATTTT
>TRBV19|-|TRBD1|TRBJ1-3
CASRLDRASGNTIYF
TGTGCCAGTAGACTTGACAGGGCCTCTGGAAACACCATATATTTT
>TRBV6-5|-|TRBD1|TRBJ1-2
CASSYLGQDNGYTF
TGTGCCAGCAGTTACTTGGGACAGGACAATGGCTACACCTTC
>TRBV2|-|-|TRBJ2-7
CASGGGGPSPYEQYF
TGTGCCAGCGGGGGGGGCGGGCCTTCCCCCTACGAGCAGTACTTC
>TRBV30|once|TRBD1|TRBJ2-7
CAWRERDRRLEQYF
TGTGCCTGGAGGGAAAGGGACAGACGATTGGAGCAGTACTTC
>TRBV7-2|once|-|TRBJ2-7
CASSFISGVSYEQYF
TGTGCCAGCAGCTTCATAAGCGGTGTCTCCTACGAGCAGTACTTC
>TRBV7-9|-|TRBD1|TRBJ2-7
CASSRADRAKKGQYF
TGTGCCAGCAGCCGAGCGGACAGGGCTAAAAAGGGGCAGTACTTC
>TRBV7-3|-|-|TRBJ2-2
CASSLRAGTSNTGELFF
TGTGCCAGCAGCCTGAGAGCCGGGACTTCGAACACCGGGGAGCTGTTTTTT
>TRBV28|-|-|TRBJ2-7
CASSFPPSSYEQYF
TGTGCCAGCAGTTTCCCCCCCAGCTCCTACGAGCAGTACTTC
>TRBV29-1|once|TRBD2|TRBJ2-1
CSVDRSWTSGTGRYNEQFF
TGCAGCGTTGATAGGTCTTGGACTAGCGGGACGGGCCGATACAATGAGCAGTTCTTC
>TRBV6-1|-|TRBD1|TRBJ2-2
CASRGQGRGTGELFF
TGTGCCAGCAGGGGACAGGGGAGAGGCACCGGGGAGCTGTTTTTT